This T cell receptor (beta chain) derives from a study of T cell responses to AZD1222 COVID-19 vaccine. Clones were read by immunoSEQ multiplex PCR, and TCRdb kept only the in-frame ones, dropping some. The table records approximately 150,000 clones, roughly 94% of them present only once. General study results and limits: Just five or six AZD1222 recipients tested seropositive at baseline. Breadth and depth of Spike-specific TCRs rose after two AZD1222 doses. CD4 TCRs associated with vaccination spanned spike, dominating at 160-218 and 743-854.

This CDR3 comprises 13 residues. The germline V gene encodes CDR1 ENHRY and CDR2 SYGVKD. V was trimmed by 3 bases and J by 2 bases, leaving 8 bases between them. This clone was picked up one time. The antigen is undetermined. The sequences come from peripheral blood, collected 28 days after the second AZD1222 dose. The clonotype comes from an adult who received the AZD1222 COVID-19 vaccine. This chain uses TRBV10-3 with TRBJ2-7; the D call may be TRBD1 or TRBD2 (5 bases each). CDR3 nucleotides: TGTGCCATCAGTGATGGGACCACCTACGAGCAGTACTTC. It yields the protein CAISDGTTYEQYF.